A selection of T cell receptor beta chains follows, all from one sample in a study of post-analysis software for immune sequencing data. TCRdb analysed the PCR reads with MiXCR anew, one entry per CDR3 protein. The sample consists of approximately 160,000 distinct CDR3 sequences, around 30% of them appearing once. The material sequenced was blood. Receptors originate from a girl aged 10-17 years with multiple sclerosis. The CDR3 runs from the conserved cysteine through the conserved F or W. Clone size is shown for a subset of rows, as once, few, many or a class of expanded clone.

TRBV4-1,few,12,TRBJ2-7,CASSPETSRQYF
TRBV20-1,many,14,TRBJ2-1,CSARRYSSYNEQFF
TRBV9,many,13,TRBJ2-3,CASSVEGADTQYF
TRBV9,many,15,TRBJ2-3,CASSMTSGSTDTQYF
TRBV12-5,many,13,TRBJ2-1,CASGGPRAPEQFF
TRBV29-1,-,14,TRBJ1-2,CSVDMGTGVGGYTF
TRBV7-2,many,15,TRBJ2-1,CASSFGLAEYNEQFF
TRBV3-1,-,13,TRBJ2-1,CASSHDTYNEQFF
TRBV11-2,many,18,TRBJ2-1,CASSLFGQMLSSYNEQFF
TRBV12-3/TRBV12-4,many,14,TRBJ1-2,CASSLVPLDYGYTF
TRBV10-3,few,15,TRBJ2-2,CAISRERANTGELFF
TRBV5-1,-,17,TRBJ2-1,CASSLAGWTEQYNEQFF
TRBV4-2,few,16,TRBJ2-1,CASSHGGGNSYNEQFF
TRBV5-6,many,15,TRBJ2-7,CASSLSWQENYEQYF